The 7 T cell receptor beta chains below all came from one sample that was sequenced in a study of high-grade serous ovarian cancer treatment subgroups. The tumor samples were collected prior to definitive surgery or chemotherapy. Here immunoSEQ multiplex PCR was the method, and the copy in TCRdb shows in-frame clones only, minus some. This sample has thousands of clones, with 79% found just once. Sample: tumor tissue. These receptors were collected from a human donor with high-grade serous ovarian cancer.

The V gene is TRBV6-1, the J gene TRBJ1-1; D gene unclear. CDR1 MNHNS and CDR2 SASEGT come from the germline V gene. The CDR3 is 12 residues long. Trimming cost V 7 bases and J 5 bases, with 11 bases left between them. The CDR3 is CASMEWGTEAFF. In nucleotides, the CDR3 is TGTGCCAGCATGGAATGGGGTACTGAAGCTTTCTTT.

This clone has only a few counts. V is TRBV9 and J is TRBJ1-1, with D uncertain. From germline, CDR1 is SGDLS and CDR2 YYNGEE. CDR3 size: 17 residues. Trimming left V 0 bases short and J 0 bases short, with 15 bases between. For the CDR3, the DNA is TGTGCCAGCAGCGTAGAAGAAGCCAGTATCATGAACACTGAAGCTTTCTTT. This gives the protein CASSVEEASIMNTEAFF.

The rearrangement uses TRBV5-4 and TRBJ2-4; the D call may be TRBD1 or TRBD2 (5 bases each). Trimming stripped 4 bases from V and 6 bases from J, with 20 bases between. Germline V CDR1 and CDR2: SGHNT, YYREEE (reference sequence). This CDR3 has 16 amino acids. The CDR3 here is CASSRDASLAGNIQYF. CDR3 DNA: TGTGCCAGCAGCCGGGACGCTTCCCTAGCCGGAAACATTCAGTACTTC.

The rearrangement links TRBV27 to TRBJ1-5; the D gene is possibly TRBD1 (6 bases). V was shortened by 5 bases and J by 9 bases, with 20 bases between the two germline ends. The length of the CDR3 is 15 residues. Germline V gene data show CDR1 as MNHEY and CDR2 as SMNVEV (reference sequence). The CDR3 DNA is TGTGCCAGCAGTCAACAGACAGGCGCCTTAGGGCCCCAGCATTTT. Amino acid sequence: CASSQQTGALGPQHF.

The chain recombines TRBV19 with TRBJ2-1, with D possibly called TRBD1 or TRBD2 (6 bases each). Trimming left V 5 bases short and J 0 bases short, with 17 bases between. The germline CDR1 and CDR2 sequences are LNHDA and SQIVND (reference sequence). The CDR3 is 17 residues long. The CDR3, as DNA: TGTGCCAGTAGTCCGTGGGGGGCAACGAGCTCCTACAATGAGCAGTTCTTC. Encoded protein: CASSPWGATSSYNEQFF.

This clone was detected a few times. The rearrangement links TRBV14 to TRBJ2-2; D gene uncertain. Trimming took 0 bases from V and 7 from J, leaving 3 bases between them. The length of the CDR3 is 12 residues. CDR1 is SGHDN, CDR2 FVKESK, per germline. The DNA of the CDR3 is TGTGCCAGCAGCCAAGAGGTCGGGGAGCTGTTTTTT. This codes for CASSQEVGELFF.

The CDR3 DNA is TGTGCCAGCAGTGATGCGGGGACTAGCGGCCTCAGTGAGCAGTTCTTC. It encodes CASSDAGTSGLSEQFF. This chain joins TRBV2 and TRBJ2-1; 11 bases line up with TRBD2. Germline CDR1 is SNHLY and CDR2 is FYNNEI. The V and J ends lost 3 bases and 9 bases, in that order; junction bases with no gene match: 10. The CDR3 length is 16 residues.